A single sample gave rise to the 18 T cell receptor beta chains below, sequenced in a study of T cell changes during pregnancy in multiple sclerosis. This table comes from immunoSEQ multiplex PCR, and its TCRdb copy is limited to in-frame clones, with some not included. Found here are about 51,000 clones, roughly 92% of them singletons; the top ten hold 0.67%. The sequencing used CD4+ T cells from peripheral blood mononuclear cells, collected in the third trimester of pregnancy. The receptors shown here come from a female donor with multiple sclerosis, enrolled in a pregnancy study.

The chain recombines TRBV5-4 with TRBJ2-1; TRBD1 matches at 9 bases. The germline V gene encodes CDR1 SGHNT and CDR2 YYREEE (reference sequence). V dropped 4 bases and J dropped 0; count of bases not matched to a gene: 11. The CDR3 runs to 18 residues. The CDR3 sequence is CASSKRSGTGFSYNEQFF. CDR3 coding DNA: TGTGCCAGCAGCAAACGGTCCGGGACAGGGTTCTCCTACAATGAGCAGTTCTTC.

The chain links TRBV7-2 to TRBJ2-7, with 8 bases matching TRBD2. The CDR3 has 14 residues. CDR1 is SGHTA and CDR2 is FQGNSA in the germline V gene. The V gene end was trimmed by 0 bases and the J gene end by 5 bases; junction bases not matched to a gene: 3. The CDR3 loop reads CASSLAAGADEQYF. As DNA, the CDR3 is TGTGCCAGCAGCTTAGCAGCGGGGGCAGACGAGCAGTACTTC.

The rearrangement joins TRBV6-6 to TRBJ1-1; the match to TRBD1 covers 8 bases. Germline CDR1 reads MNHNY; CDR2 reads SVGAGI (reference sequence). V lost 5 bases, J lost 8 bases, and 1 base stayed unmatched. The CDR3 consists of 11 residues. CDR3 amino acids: CASSRDREAFF. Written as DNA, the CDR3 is TGTGCCAGCAGTAGGGACAGGGAAGCTTTCTTT.

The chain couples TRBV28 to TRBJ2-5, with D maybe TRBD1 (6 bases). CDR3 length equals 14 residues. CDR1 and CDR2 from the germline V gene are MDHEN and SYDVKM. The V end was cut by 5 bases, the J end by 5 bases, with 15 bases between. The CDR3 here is CASSLGGMTETQYF. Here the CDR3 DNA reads TGTGCCAGCAGTCTAGGGGGTATGACGGAGACCCAGTACTTC.

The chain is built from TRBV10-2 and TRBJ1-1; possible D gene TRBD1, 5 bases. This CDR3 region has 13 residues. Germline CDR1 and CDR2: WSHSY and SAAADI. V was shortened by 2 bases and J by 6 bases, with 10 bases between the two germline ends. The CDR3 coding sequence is TGCGCCAGCAGTGAGCCAGGGTGGGCTGAAGCTTTCTTT. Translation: CASSEPGWAEAFF.

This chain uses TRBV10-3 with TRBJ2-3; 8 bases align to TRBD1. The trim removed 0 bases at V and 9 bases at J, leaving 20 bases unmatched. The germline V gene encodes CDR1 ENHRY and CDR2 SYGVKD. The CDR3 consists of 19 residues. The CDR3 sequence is CAISESRAIGTGPLWTQYF. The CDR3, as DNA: TGTGCCATCAGTGAGTCGAGGGCGATTGGGACAGGTCCCCTTTGGACGCAGTATTTT.

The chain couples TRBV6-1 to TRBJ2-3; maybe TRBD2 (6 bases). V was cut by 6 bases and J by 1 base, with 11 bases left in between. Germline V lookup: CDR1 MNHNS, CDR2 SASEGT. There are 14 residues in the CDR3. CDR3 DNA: TGTGCCAGCAGCCCGGGACTTGGCACAGATACGCAGTATTTT. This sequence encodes CASSPGLGTDTQYF.

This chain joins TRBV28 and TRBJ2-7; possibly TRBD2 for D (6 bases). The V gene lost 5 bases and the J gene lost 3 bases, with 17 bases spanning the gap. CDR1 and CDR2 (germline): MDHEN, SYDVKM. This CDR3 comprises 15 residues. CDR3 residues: CASSIPSGLIYEQYF. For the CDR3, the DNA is TGTGCCAGCAGTATACCATCGGGACTCATCTACGAGCAGTACTTC.

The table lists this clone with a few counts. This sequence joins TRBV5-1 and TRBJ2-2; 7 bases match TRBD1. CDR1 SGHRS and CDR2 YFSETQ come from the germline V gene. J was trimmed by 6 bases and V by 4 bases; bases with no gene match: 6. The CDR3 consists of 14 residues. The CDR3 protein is CASSPSTGPGELFF. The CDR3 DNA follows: TGCGCCAGCAGCCCATCGACAGGGCCCGGGGAGCTGTTTTTT.

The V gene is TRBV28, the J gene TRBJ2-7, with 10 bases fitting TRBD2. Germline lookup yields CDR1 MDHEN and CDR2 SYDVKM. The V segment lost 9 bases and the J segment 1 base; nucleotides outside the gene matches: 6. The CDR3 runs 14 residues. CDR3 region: CASRASGSSYEQYF. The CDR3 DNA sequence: TGTGCCAGTCGGGCTAGCGGGAGTTCCTACGAGCAGTACTTC.

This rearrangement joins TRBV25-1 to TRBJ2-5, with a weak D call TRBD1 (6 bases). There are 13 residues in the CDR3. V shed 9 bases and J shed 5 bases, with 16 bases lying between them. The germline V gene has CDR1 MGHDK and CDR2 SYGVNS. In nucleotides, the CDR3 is TGTGCCAGTAAAACAGGGTTCGCGGAGACCCAGTACTTC. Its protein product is CASKTGFAETQYF.

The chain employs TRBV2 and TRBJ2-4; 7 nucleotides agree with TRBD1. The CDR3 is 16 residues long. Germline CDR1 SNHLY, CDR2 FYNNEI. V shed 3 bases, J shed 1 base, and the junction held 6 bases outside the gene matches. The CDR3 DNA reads TGTGCCAGCAGTGACAGGGGGTTATGGGCCAAAAACATTCAGTACTTC. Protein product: CASSDRGLWAKNIQYF.

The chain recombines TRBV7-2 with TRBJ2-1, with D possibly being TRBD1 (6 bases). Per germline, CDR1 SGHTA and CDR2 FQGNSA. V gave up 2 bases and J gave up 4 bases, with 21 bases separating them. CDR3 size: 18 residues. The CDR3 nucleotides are TGTGCCAGCAGCTTATATCGGTCAGGGGCGACCAGATACAATGAGCAGTTCTTC. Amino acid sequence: CASSLYRSGATRYNEQFF.

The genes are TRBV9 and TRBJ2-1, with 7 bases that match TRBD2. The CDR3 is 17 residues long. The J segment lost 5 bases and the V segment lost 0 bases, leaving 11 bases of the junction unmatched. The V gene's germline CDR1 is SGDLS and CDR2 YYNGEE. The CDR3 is CASSVGQLASGDNEQFF. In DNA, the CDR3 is TGTGCCAGCAGCGTAGGTCAATTGGCTAGCGGAGACAATGAGCAGTTCTTC.

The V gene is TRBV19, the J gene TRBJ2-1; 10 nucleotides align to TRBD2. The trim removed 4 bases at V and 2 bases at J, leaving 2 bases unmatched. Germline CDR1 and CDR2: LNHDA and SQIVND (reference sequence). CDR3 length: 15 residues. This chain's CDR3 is CASSTSGSPYNEQFF. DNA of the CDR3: TGTGCCAGTAGTACTAGCGGGAGTCCCTACAATGAGCAGTTCTTC.

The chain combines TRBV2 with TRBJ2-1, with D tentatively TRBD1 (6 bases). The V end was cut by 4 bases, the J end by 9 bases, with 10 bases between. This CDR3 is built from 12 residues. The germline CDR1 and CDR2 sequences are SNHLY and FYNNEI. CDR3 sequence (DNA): TGTGCCAGCAGTGTGTTGGGGGCTGAGCAGTTCTTC. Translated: CASSVLGAEQFF.

The CDR3 sequence: CAISDVGLAGSETQYF. The CDR3 DNA reads TGTGCCATCAGTGACGTAGGACTAGCGGGATCAGAGACCCAGTACTTC. This rearrangement joins TRBV10-3 to TRBJ2-5; 12 positions agree with TRBD2. The V segment lost 3 bases and the J segment 4 bases; nucleotides outside the gene matches: 6. The CDR3 is made up of 16 amino acids. Germline V gene data show CDR1 as ENHRY and CDR2 as SYGVKD.

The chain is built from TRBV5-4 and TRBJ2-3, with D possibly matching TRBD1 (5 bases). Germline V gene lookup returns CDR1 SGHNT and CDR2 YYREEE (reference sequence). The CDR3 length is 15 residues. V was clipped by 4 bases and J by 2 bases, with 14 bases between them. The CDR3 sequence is CASSVSGPHTDTQYF. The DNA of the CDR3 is TGTGCCAGCAGCGTCTCAGGGCCACACACAGATACGCAGTATTTT.